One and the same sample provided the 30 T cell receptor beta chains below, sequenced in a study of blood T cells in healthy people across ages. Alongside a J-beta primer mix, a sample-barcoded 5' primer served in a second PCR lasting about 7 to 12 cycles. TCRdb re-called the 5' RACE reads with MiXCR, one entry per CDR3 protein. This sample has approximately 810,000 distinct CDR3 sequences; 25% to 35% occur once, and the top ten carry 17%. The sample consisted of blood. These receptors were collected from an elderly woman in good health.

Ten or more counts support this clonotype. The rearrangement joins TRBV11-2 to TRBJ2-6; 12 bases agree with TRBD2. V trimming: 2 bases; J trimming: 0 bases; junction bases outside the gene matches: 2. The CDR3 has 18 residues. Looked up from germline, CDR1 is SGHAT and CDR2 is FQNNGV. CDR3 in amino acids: CASSLLAGGSSGANVLTF. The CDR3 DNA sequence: TGTGCCAGCAGCTTACTAGCGGGGGGGAGCTCTGGGGCCAACGTCCTGACTTTC.

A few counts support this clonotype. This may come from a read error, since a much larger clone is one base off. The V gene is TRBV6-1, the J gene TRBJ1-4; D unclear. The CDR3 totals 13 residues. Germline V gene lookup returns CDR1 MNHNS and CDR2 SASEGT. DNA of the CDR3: TGTGCCAGCAATGTCAGGCCTAATGAAAAACGGTTTTTT. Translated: CASNVRPNEKRFF.

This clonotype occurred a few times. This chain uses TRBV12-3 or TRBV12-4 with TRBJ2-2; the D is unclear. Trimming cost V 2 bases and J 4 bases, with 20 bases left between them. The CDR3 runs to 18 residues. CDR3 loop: CASSLRALLSPGTGELFF. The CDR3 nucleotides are TGTGCCAGCAGTTTAAGGGCCCTTCTGTCACCCGGCACCGGGGAGCTGTTTTTT.

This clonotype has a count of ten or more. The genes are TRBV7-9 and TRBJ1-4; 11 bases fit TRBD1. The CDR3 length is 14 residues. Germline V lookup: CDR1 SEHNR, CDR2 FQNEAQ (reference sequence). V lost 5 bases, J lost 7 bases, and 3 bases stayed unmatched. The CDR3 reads CASSTGTGGEKLFF. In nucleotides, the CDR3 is TGTGCCAGCAGCACCGGGACAGGGGGTGAAAAACTGTTTTTT.

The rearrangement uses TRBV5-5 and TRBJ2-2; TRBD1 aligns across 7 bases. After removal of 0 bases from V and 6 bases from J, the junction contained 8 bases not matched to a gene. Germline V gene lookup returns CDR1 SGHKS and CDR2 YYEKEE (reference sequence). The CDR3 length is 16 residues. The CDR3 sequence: CASSLGETGKAGELFF. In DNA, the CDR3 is TGTGCCAGCAGCTTGGGGGAGACAGGGAAGGCCGGGGAGCTGTTTTTT.

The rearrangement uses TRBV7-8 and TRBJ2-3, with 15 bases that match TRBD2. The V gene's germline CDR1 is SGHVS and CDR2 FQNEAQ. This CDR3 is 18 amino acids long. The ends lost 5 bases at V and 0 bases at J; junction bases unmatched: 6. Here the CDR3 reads CASSARTSGGASTDTQYF. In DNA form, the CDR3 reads TGTGCCAGCAGCGCCCGGACTAGCGGGGGGGCTAGCACAGATACGCAGTATTTT. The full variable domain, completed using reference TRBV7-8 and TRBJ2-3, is GAGVSQSPRYKVAKRGQDVALRCDPISGHVSLFWYQQALGQGPEFLTYFQNEAQLDKSGLPSDRFFAERPEGSVSTLKIQRTQQEDSAVYLCASSARTSGGASTDTQYFGPGTRLTVL.

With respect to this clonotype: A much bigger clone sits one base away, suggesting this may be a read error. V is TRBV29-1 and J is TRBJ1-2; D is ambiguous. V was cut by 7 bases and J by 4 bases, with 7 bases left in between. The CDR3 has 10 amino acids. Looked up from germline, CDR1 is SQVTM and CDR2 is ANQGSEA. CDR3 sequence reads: CSAGGYGYTF. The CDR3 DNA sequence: TGCAGCGCCGGCGGCTATGGCTACACCTTC.

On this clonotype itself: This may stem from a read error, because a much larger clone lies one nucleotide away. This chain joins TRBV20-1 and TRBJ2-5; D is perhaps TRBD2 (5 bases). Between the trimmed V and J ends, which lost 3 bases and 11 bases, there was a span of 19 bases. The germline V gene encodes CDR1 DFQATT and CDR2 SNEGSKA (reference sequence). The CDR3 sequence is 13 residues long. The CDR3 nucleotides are TGCAGTGCTAGGAGGGTAAATTCCGGAGAGCAGTACTTC. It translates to CSARRVNSGEQYF.

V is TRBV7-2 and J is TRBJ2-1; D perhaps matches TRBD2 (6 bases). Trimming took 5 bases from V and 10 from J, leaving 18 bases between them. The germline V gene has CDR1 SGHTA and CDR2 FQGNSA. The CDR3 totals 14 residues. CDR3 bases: TGTGCCAGCAGCATCGGGACTGGGGTCTACGAGCAGTTCTTC. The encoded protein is CASSIGTGVYEQFF.

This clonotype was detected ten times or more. DNA for the CDR3: TGCGCCAGCAGCCCGGTGGGGAAGGGGGCTGTTTCCTACGAGCAGTACTTC. It specifies CASSPVGKGAVSYEQYF. V usage is TRBV5-1 and J usage is TRBJ2-7, with 7 bases matching TRBD1. This CDR3 has 17 residues. Germline assignment: CDR1 SGHRS and CDR2 YFSETQ. The junction had 14 bases not matched to a gene; V was cut back by 4 bases and J by 1 base.

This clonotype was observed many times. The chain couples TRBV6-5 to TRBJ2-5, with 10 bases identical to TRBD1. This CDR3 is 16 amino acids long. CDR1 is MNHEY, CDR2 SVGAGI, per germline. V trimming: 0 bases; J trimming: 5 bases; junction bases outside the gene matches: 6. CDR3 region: CASSYSGTGVAETQYF. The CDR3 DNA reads TGTGCCAGCAGTTACTCCGGGACAGGGGTGGCGGAGACCCAGTACTTC.

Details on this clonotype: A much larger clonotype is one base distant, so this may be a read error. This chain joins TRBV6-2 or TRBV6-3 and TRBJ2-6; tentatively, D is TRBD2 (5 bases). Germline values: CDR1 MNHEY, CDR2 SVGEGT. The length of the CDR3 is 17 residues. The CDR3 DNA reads TGTGCCAGCAGTTTGCGGGCCCTCCTCTCTGGGACCAACGTCCTGACTTTC. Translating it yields CASSLRALLSGTNVLTF.

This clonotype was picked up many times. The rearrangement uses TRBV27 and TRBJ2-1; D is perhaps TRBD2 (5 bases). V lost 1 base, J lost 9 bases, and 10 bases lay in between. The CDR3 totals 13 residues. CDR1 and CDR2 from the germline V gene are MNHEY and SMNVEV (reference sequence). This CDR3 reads CASSLYDRGEQFF. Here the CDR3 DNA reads TGTGCCAGCAGTTTATACGACCGGGGTGAGCAGTTCTTC.

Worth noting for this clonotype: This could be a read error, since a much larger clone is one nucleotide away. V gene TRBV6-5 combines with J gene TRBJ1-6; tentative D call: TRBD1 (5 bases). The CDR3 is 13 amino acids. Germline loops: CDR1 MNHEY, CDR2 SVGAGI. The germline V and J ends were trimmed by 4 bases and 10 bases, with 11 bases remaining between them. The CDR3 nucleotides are TGTGCCAGCAGTTCCGGCTGGGGCTCACCCCTCCACTTT. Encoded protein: CASSSGWGSPLHF.

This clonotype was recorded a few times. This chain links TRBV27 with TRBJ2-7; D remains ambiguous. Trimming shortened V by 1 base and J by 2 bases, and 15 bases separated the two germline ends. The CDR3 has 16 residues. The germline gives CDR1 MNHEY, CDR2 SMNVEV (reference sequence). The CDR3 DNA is TGTGCCAGCAGTTTATTATCGGTTTCTTTACCCTACGAGCAGTACTTC. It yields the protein CASSLLSVSLPYEQYF.

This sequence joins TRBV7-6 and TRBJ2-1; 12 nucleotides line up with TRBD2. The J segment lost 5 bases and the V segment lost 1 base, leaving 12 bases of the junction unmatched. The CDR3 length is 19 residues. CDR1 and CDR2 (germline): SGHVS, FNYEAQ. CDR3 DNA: TGTGCCAGCAGCTTAGAGGCCGCCGCTAGCGGGAGGGCCCACAATGAGCAGTTCTTC. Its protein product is CASSLEAAASGRAHNEQFF.

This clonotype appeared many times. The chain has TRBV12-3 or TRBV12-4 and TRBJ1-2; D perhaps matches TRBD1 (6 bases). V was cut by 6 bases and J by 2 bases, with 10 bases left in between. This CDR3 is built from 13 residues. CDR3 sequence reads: CASRPTGNYGYTF. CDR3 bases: TGTGCCAGCAGGCCCACAGGGAACTATGGCTACACCTTC.

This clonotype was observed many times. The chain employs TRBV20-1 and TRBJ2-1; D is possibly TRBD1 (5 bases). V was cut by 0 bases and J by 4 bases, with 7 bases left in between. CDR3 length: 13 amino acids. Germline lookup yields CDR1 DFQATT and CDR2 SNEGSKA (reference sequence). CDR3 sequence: CSAREGHYNEQFF. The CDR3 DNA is TGCAGTGCTAGAGAAGGACATTACAATGAGCAGTTCTTC.

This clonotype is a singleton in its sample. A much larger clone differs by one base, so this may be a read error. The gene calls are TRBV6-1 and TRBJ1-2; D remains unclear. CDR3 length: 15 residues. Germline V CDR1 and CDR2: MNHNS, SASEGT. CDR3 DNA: TGTGCCAGCAGTGAATCCTGGGGAAAGGAGGTTGGCCACACCTTC. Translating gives CASSESWGKEVGHTF.

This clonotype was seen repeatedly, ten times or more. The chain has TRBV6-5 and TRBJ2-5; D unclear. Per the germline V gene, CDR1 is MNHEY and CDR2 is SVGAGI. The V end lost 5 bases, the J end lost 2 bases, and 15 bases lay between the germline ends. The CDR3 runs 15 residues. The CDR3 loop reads CASSPPLGRQETQYF. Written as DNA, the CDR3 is TGTGCCAGCAGTCCCCCACTGGGCAGGCAAGAGACCCAGTACTTC.

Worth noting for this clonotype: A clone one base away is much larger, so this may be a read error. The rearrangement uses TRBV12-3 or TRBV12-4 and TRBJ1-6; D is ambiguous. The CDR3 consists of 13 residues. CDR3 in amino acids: CASSLLGNSPLRF. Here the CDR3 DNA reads TGTGCCAGCAGTCTCCTAGGGAATTCACCCCTCCGCTTT.

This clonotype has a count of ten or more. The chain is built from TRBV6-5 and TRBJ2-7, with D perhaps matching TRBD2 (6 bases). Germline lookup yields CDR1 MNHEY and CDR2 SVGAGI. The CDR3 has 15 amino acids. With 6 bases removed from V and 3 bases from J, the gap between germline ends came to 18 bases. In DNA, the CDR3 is TGTGCCAGCAGGGAGGCGGGGCAGAGATTCTACGAGCAGTACTTC. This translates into CASREAGQRFYEQYF.

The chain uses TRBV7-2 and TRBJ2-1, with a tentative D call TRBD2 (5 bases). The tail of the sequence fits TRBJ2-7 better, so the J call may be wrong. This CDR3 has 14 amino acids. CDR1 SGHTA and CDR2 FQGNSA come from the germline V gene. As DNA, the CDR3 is TGTGCCAGCAGCCCTAGCAGAGGGCGATACGAGCAGTACTTC. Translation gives CASSPSRGRYEQYF.

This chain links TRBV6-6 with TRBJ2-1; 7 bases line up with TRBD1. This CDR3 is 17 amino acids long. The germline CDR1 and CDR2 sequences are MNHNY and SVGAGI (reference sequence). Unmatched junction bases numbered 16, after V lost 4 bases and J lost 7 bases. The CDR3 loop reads CASSSSDRVPGRNEQFF. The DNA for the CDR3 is TGTGCCAGCAGTTCTTCTGACAGGGTACCGGGGCGTAATGAGCAGTTCTTC.

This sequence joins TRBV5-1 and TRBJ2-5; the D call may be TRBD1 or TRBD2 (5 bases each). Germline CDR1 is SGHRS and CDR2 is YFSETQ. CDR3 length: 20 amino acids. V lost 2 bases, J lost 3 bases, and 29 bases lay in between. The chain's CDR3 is CASSFFASAGVVRGKETQYF. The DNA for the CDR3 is TGCGCCAGCAGCTTCTTCGCCTCCGCGGGTGTGGTAAGGGGTAAAGAGACCCAGTACTTC.

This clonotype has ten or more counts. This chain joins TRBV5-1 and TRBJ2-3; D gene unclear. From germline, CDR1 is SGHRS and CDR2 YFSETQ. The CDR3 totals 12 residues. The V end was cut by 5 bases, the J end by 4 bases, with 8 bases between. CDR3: CASRPGSDTQYF. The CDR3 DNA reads TGCGCCAGCAGACCGGGCTCAGATACGCAGTATTTT.

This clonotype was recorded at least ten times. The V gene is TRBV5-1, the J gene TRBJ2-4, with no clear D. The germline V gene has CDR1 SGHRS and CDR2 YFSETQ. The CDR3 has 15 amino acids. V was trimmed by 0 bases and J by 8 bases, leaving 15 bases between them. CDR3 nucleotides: TGCGCCAGCAGCTTGGTTCTGGGTAGATTGGACATTCAGTACTTC. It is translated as CASSLVLGRLDIQYF.

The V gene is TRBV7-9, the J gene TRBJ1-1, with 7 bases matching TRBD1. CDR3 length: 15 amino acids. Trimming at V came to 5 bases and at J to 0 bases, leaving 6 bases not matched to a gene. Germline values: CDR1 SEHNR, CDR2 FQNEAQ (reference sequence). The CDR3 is CASSDRQGLNTEAFF. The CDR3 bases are TGTGCCAGCAGCGATCGACAGGGTCTGAACACTGAAGCTTTCTTT. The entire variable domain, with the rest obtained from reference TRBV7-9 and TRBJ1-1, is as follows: DTGVSQNPRHKITKRGQNVTFRCDPISEHNRLYWYRQTLGQGPEFLTYFQNEAQLEKSRLLSDRFSAERPKGSFSTLEIQRTEQGDSAMYLCASSDRQGLNTEAFFGQGTRLTVV.

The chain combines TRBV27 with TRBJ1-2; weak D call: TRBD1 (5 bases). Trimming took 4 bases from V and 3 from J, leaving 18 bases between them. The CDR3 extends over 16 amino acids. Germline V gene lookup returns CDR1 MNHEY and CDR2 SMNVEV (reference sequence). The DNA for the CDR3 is TGTGCCAGCAGTTCAGGCTGGGGCGGCTCGGACTATGGCTACACCTTC. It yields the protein CASSSGWGGSDYGYTF.

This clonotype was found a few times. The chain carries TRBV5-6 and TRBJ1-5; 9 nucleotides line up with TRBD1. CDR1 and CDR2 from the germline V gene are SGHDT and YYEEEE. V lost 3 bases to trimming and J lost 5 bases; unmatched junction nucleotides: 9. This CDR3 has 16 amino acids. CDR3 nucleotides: TGTGCCAGCAGCTATACCGGGACAGGGAGCTATCAGCCCCAGCATTTT. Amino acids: CASSYTGTGSYQPQHF.